The following is a T cell receptor beta chain sequence with its context. TCRdb's copy holds only in-frame clones and misses some; the assay was immunoSEQ multiplex PCR. Here the sample spans over 150,000 clones, 70% to 90% being singletons. V was trimmed by 5 bases and J by 3 bases, leaving 16 bases between them. Germline V gene lookup returns CDR1 SGHTA and CDR2 FQGNSA. The CDR3 sequence is 15 residues long. The sample originates from a study of blood T cell repertoires in COVID-19. At the level of the study: COVID-19 samples collected from the United States, Italy and Spain covered acute and convalescent phases. PBMCs, B-cell-depleted T cells, or T cells were the source of the cDNA or gDNA that made up the material.

The TCR sequence derives from a woman between 55 and 75 years old with COVID-19, enrolled during active disease. The sequenced material came from peripheral blood. The chain is built from TRBV7-2 and TRBJ1-2; the D gene is possibly TRBD1 (6 bases). The CDR3 region has the DNA TGTGCCAGCAGCCCGACACAGGGCCTAGACTATGGCTACACCTTC. Its translation: CASSPTQGLDYGYTF. Full variable domain (rest looked up from reference TRBV7-2 and TRBJ1-2): GAGVSQSPSNKVTEKGKDVELRCDPISGHTALYWYRQSLGQGLEFLIYFQGNSAPDKSGLPSDRFSAERTGGSVSTLTIQRTQQEDSAVYLCASSPTQGLDYGYTFGSGTRLTVV.